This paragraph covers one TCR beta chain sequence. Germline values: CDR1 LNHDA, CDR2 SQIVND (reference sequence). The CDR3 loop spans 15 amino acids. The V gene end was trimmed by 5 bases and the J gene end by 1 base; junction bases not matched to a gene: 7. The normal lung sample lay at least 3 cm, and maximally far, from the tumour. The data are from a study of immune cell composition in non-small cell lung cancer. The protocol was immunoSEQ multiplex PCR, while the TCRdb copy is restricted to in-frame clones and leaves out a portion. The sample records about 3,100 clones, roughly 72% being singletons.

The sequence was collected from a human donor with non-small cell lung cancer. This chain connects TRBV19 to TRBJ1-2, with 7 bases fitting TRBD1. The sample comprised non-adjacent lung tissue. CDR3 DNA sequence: TGTGCCAGTAGTGACCCGGGACAGCATAACTATGGCTACACCTTC. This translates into CASSDPGQHNYGYTF.